This T cell receptor beta chain is from a study of shared clonotypes between healthy human individuals. A roughly 220 ng quantity of DNA, 30,000 to 35,000 T cell genomes, went into the sorted-subset replicate PCRs. Produced via immunoSEQ multiplex PCR; TCRdb's table is partial and in-frame only. The sample has millions of clones, roughly nine tenths seen once; the top ten hold more than 0.12%. This CDR3 is 13 amino acids long. The ends were cut back, 5 bases at V and 8 bases at J, with 13 bases in the middle. Germline CDR1 is MDHEN and CDR2 is SYDVKM. A note on this clone: Its antigen is unidentified.

Study findings and constraints: Naive CD4 clonotypes were shared across a few donors at around 5.4%. Clonotypes shared by all four donors outscored non-shared clonotypes in generation probability.

The sample taken for sequencing was naive CD4+ T cells sorted from blood. Subset reported: CD45RA+ positively selected. This receptor was obtained from a man aged 18-30 years in good health. J is TRBJ1-3 and V is TRBV28, with D tentatively TRBD1 (5 bases). The CDR3 protein is CASSPGRADTIYF. CDR3 sequence (DNA): TGTGCCAGCAGTCCAGGCAGGGCGGACACCATATATTTT. The variable domain in full, with the rest retrieved from reference TRBV28 and TRBJ1-3, is DVKVTQSSRYLVKRTGEKVFLECVQDMDHENMFWYRQDPGLGLRLIYFSYDVKMKEKGDIPEGYSVSREKKERFSLILESASTNQTSMYLCASSPGRADTIYFGEGSWLTVV.